This is a list of T cell receptor beta chains from one sample in a study of shared clonotypes between healthy human individuals. The table came from immunoSEQ multiplex PCR; TCRdb's copy has only in-frame clones and leaves some out. The data hold around 2,000,000 clones, with around 96% observed a single time. Sequencing was performed on naive CD8+ T cells sorted from blood. These TCRs come from a man between 18 and 35 years old in good health. Both conserved end residues are part of each CDR3. The D gene is left open where the match is weak. Clone size appears in some rows only: once, few, many, or a class for an expanded clone.

clone_size	cdr3_length	v_call	j_call	d_call	cdr3_nt	cdr3_aa
-	13	TRBV6-5	TRBJ2-1	-	TGTGCCAGCAGTTTCTCTAGGAGCAATGAGCAGTTCTTC	CASSFSRSNEQFF
-	13	TRBV6-5	TRBJ2-4	-	TGTGCCAGCAGTTACTCGGAAGGGGACATTCAGTACTTC	CASSYSEGDIQYF
-	14	TRBV19	TRBJ1-1	-	TGTGCCAGTAGTATTTCAGGGGACCGGACTGAAGCTTTCTTT	CASSISGDRTEAFF
-	15	TRBV7-3	TRBJ2-6	TRBD1	TGTGCCAGCAGCCCCCAGGGGGCTGGGGCCAACGTCCTGACTTTC	CASSPQGAGANVLTF
-	14	TRBV13	TRBJ2-7	-	TGTGCCAGCAGCTTAGTGGCAGTTCGAACCGAGCAGTACTTC	CASSLVAVRTEQYF
-	14	TRBV7-9	TRBJ2-1	-	TGTGCCAGCAGCCCCCTAAACCTGGGCGATGAGCAGTTCTTC	CASSPLNLGDEQFF
-	15	TRBV2	TRBJ2-4	-	TGTGCCAGCAGTGCCCTCTTGGACCCCCTCAACATTCAGTACTTC	CASSALLDPLNIQYF
-	16	TRBV10-3	TRBJ1-1	TRBD1	TGTGCCATCAGTGATAGTTCCAGGGGGCGGAACACTGAAGCTTTCTTT	CAISDSSRGRNTEAFF
-	13	TRBV5-1	TRBJ2-7	-	TGCGCCAGCAGCTTGGGCAAAGGCTACGAGCAGTACTTC	CASSLGKGYEQYF
-	13	TRBV28	TRBJ2-7	TRBD1	TGTGCCACAGAGGGGACAGGGGACCACGAGCAGTACTTC	CATEGTGDHEQYF
-	17	TRBV9	TRBJ2-3	-	TGTGCCAGCAGCGTAGGGGAGGGACAACGTTTCACAGATACGCAGTATTTT	CASSVGEGQRFTDTQYF
-	13	TRBV30	TRBJ1-2	-	TGTGCCTGGAACGGCCAGGCGTACTATGGCTACACCTTC	CAWNGQAYYGYTF
-	11	TRBV2	TRBJ2-7	-	TGTGCCAGCAGTGCAGATTACGAGCAGTACTTC	CASSADYEQYF
-	14	TRBV6-1	TRBJ1-1	-	TGTGCCAGCAGTGAGTTGGGCCAAAACACTGAAGCTTTCTTT	CASSELGQNTEAFF
-	14	TRBV5-4	TRBJ2-7	-	TGTGCCAGCAGCTTGCAGTCGCAAACCTACGAGCAGTACTTC	CASSLQSQTYEQYF
-	12	TRBV28	TRBJ2-7	-	TGTGCCAGCCATCACGTAGCCTACGAGCAGTACTTC	CASHHVAYEQYF
-	13	TRBV6-1	TRBJ2-7	-	TGTGCCAGCAGTGATTCACAGGGCTACGAGCAGTACTTC	CASSDSQGYEQYF
once	16	TRBV10-2	TRBJ1-5	TRBD1	TGCGCCAGCAGTGAGTTGAAGGGGGCAAGCAATCAGCCCCAGCATTTT	CASSELKGASNQPQHF
-	16	TRBV11-2	TRBJ2-7	-	TGTGCCAGCAGCGCCGGGGTGGGGCAGGGGACCTACGAGCAGTACTTC	CASSAGVGQGTYEQYF
-	13	TRBV13	TRBJ2-1	TRBD1	TGTGCCAGCAGCTATCGGACAGGGGATGAGCAGTTCTTC	CASSYRTGDEQFF
-	13	TRBV13	TRBJ1-1	-	TGTGCCAGCAGCTTACAGGGTGACACTGAAGCTTTCTTT	CASSLQGDTEAFF
-	15	TRBV4-1	TRBJ1-1	-	TGCGCCAGCAGCCAAGAAGGACACTGGAACACTGAAGCTTTCTTT	CASSQEGHWNTEAFF
-	16	TRBV27	TRBJ1-4	-	TGTGCCAGCAGTTTGGGAGGGCTATTAACTAATGAAAAACTGTTTTTT	CASSLGGLLTNEKLFF
-	15	TRBV5-1	TRBJ1-1	TRBD1	TGCGCCAGCAGCTTGGCCAGGACAGGGTCGACTGAAGCTTTCTTT	CASSLARTGSTEAFF
-	13	TRBV30	TRBJ1-3	-	TGTGCCTGGAATAGTATCTCTGGAAACACCATATATTTT	CAWNSISGNTIYF
-	17	TRBV4-3	TRBJ2-2	-	TGCGCCAGCAGCCAAGATGACAGCCACCGGGACACCGGGGAGCTGTTTTTT	CASSQDDSHRDTGELFF
-	16	TRBV9	TRBJ1-5	-	TGTGCCAGCAGCCCAGGACCGGGAGGGGAGGATCAGCCCCAGCATTTT	CASSPGPGGEDQPQHF
-	13	TRBV4-1	TRBJ1-1	-	TGCGCCAGCAGGGGTACAGGGAACACTGAAGCTTTCTTT	CASRGTGNTEAFF
-	16	TRBV4-3	TRBJ2-7	-	TGCGCCAGCAGCCAGTCCGGGACCAACAACTCCTACGAGCAGTACTTC	CASSQSGTNNSYEQYF
once	14	TRBV5-6	TRBJ2-1	-	TGTGCCAGCAGCTTGGTACTAACCGACAATGAGCAGTTCTTC	CASSLVLTDNEQFF
-	14	TRBV11-2	TRBJ2-1	TRBD1	TGTGCCAGCAGCTCGACAGGGATCTACAATGAGCAGTTCTTC	CASSSTGIYNEQFF
-	15	TRBV19	TRBJ2-1	-	TGTGCCAGTAGTATCAAGGAGAGCTCCTACAATGAGCAGTTCTTC	CASSIKESSYNEQFF
-	15	TRBV7-2	TRBJ1-2	TRBD1	TGTGCCAGCAGCTTGGAACCCGGACAGGGCTATGGCTACACCTTC	CASSLEPGQGYGYTF
-	15	TRBV13	TRBJ1-2	-	TGTGCCAGCAGCTTAGGACTTGAGGCAGGGTATGGCTACACCTTC	CASSLGLEAGYGYTF
-	13	TRBV11-2	TRBJ2-7	-	TGTGCCAGCAGCTTAGTAGGGGGTTCCGAGCAGTACTTC	CASSLVGGSEQYF
-	15	TRBV19	TRBJ2-3	TRBD2	TGTGCCAGTAGTATTCCGCGGGGGGGCACAGATACGCAGTATTTT	CASSIPRGGTDTQYF
-	14	TRBV11-2	TRBJ2-5	-	TGTGCCAGCAGTCTTCGGCCGTACCAAGAGACCCAGTACTTC	CASSLRPYQETQYF
-	15	TRBV5-6	TRBJ2-7	-	TGTGCCAGCAGCTTGCAGGACAGCCTAAAGGGCGAGCAGTACTTC	CASSLQDSLKGEQYF
-	15	TRBV4-1	TRBJ1-5	TRBD1	TGCGCCAGCAGCCAGTCCCCCGGGACAGCCGTTTATCAGCATTTT	CASSQSPGTAVYQHF
-	16	TRBV4-2	TRBJ1-4	-	TGTGCCAGCAGCCAATTCCCGGGTCCAACTAATGAAAAACTGTTTTTT	CASSQFPGPTNEKLFF